The 29 T cell receptor beta chains listed next were all sequenced from one sample in a study of shared clonotypes between healthy human individuals. Assay used: immunoSEQ multiplex PCR; TCRdb lists only in-frame clones, some missing. Here the sample spans more than 1,200,000 clones, just under 99% being singletons. Sequenced input: naive CD4+ T cells sorted from blood. The sample's subset: CD45RA+ positively selected. The receptors derive from a man aged 30-40 years in good health.

This chain links TRBV19 with TRBJ2-3; 10 positions agree with TRBD2. V was pared by 3 bases and J by 2 bases, with 5 bases of the junction left unmatched. The CDR3 runs to 16 residues. Germline V gives CDR1 LNHDA, CDR2 SQIVND (reference sequence). CDR3: CASSIVAGGNTDTQYF. CDR3 bases: TGTGCCAGTAGTATCGTAGCGGGAGGAAACACAGATACGCAGTATTTT.

V is TRBV21-1 and J is TRBJ2-7; the DNA was not used to check the table's D call, TRBD1. TRBV21-1 has pseudogene status. The CDR3 sequence is 15 residues long. CDR3 in amino acids: CASRQRDRAKYEQYF. CDR3 coding DNA: TGTGCCAGCCGCCAACGGGACAGGGCCAAATACGAGCAGTACTTC.

This clone was seen just once. This chain uses TRBV4-1 with TRBJ2-4; D is unclear. CDR1 is MGHRA, CDR2 YSYEKL, per germline. The V end was cut by 2 bases, the J end by 0 bases, with 8 bases between. This CDR3 contains 15 residues. The CDR3 is CASSQLQLAKNIQYF. In DNA, the CDR3 is TGCGCCAGCAGCCAACTACAGTTAGCCAAAAACATTCAGTACTTC.

As regards this clone: Distinct nucleotide sequences in the sample also encode this CDR3. The V gene is TRBV9, the J gene TRBJ2-1; 11 bases agree with TRBD2. The CDR3 consists of 15 residues. Trimming cost V 5 bases and J 2 bases; bases outside gene matches: 3. Germline V lookup: CDR1 SGDLS, CDR2 YYNGEE. CDR3 sequence reads: CASSPLAGAYNEQFF. In DNA, the CDR3 is TGTGCCAGCAGTCCACTAGCGGGAGCCTACAATGAGCAGTTCTTC.

The J gene is TRBJ2-7, the V gene TRBV6-6; either TRBD1 or TRBD2 may supply D (5 bases each). This CDR3 is built from 13 residues. The germline V and J ends were trimmed by 10 bases and 5 bases, with 18 bases remaining between them. Germline values: CDR1 MNHNY, CDR2 SVGAGI (reference sequence). Written as DNA, the CDR3 is TGTGCCACCTCCGGGGCGAGCGTCGACGAGCAGTACTTC. This codes for CATSGASVDEQYF.

The rearrangement uses TRBV10-3 and TRBJ2-2; 11 bases match TRBD2. The germline CDR1 and CDR2 sequences are ENHRY and SYGVKD. Germline trimming cut 0 bases from V and 0 bases from J; bases unmatched to any gene: 3. The CDR3 is made up of 18 amino acids. The CDR3 is CAISESGLAGANTGELFF. Here the CDR3 DNA reads TGTGCCATCAGTGAGTCAGGACTAGCGGGCGCGAACACCGGGGAGCTGTTTTTT.

Concerning this clone itself: Within the sample, other DNA sequences also encode this same CDR3. The chain carries TRBV6-4 and TRBJ2-3; 11 bases match TRBD2. The CDR3 spans 15 residues. Germline-derived CDR1 and CDR2 are MRHNA and SNTAGT. Trimming took 5 bases from V and 4 from J; bases not matched to a gene: 5. The CDR3 DNA sequence: TGTGCCAGCAGTCCTCTAGCGGGAGGCCCAGATACGCAGTATTTT. This translates into CASSPLAGGPDTQYF.

J is TRBJ2-6 and V is TRBV6-5; tentatively, D is TRBD1 (6 bases). The CDR3 runs 13 residues. From germline, CDR1 is MNHEY and CDR2 SVGAGI. Trimming left V 4 bases short and J 14 bases short, with 15 bases between. CDR3 residues: CASSSHPGQFLTF. The DNA of the CDR3 is TGTGCCAGCAGTTCCCACCCCGGACAGTTCCTGACTTTC.

CDR3 sequence: CASSPEDLSGANVLTF. The CDR3 DNA reads TGCGCCAGCAGCCCTGAAGATCTGTCTGGGGCCAACGTCCTGACTTTC. The chain combines TRBV4-1 with TRBJ2-6; D gene unclear. There are 16 residues in the CDR3. V was shortened by 4 bases and J by 1 base, with 11 bases between the two germline ends. Germline V gives CDR1 MGHRA, CDR2 YSYEKL.

This sequence joins TRBV29-1 and TRBJ2-7, with 9 bases that match TRBD1. The V gene end was trimmed by 7 bases and the J gene end by 2 bases; junction bases not matched to a gene: 6. The CDR3 extends over 13 amino acids. The germline gives CDR1 SQVTM, CDR2 ANQGSEA. Written as DNA, the CDR3 is TGCAGCGCTGCGACAGGGGGGGCCTACGAGCAGTACTTC. It yields the protein CSAATGGAYEQYF.

The V call is TRBV19, the J call TRBJ2-3; TRBD2 aligns across 9 bases. The CDR3 has 16 residues. Trimming cost V 4 bases and J 4 bases; bases outside gene matches: 9. The germline gives CDR1 LNHDA, CDR2 SQIVND (reference sequence). The CDR3 spells CASSSGRAASADTQYF. Written as DNA, the CDR3 is TGTGCCAGTAGTAGCGGGAGGGCCGCTAGTGCAGATACGCAGTATTTT.

The chain joins TRBV10-3 to TRBJ2-1; D gene uncertain. V shed 0 bases and J shed 6 bases, with 6 bases lying between them. This CDR3 comprises 13 residues. Per germline, CDR1 ENHRY and CDR2 SYGVKD. CDR3 sequence reads: CAISESRVNEQFF. The CDR3 DNA follows: TGTGCCATCAGTGAGTCCCGAGTCAATGAGCAGTTCTTC.

This clone was recorded once. V usage is TRBV19 and J usage is TRBJ2-1; possible D gene TRBD2, 6 bases. CDR3 length: 15 amino acids. Germline lookup yields CDR1 LNHDA and CDR2 SQIVND (reference sequence). V was cut by 4 bases and J by 10 bases, with 20 bases left in between. CDR3 region: CASSRTGASQEEQFF. Here the CDR3 DNA reads TGTGCCAGTAGTAGAACGGGAGCGTCCCAGGAAGAGCAGTTCTTC.

Turning to this clone: This specimen includes other DNA sequences encoding the same CDR3. The rearrangement joins TRBV20-1 to TRBJ2-1; D not resolved. The germline gives CDR1 DFQATT, CDR2 SNEGSKA (reference sequence). V gave up 4 bases and J gave up 6 bases, with 7 bases separating them. This CDR3 is 11 amino acids long. CDR3 coding DNA: TGCAGTGCTAAGCGCGGCAATGAGCAGTTCTTC. It is translated as CSAKRGNEQFF.

The chain employs TRBV6-5 and TRBJ2-5, with 9 nucleotides matching TRBD1. Trimming cost V 6 bases and J 4 bases; bases outside gene matches: 6. This CDR3 region has 14 residues. The V gene's germline CDR1 is MNHEY and CDR2 SVGAGI. CDR3 residues: CASSRGQGRETQYF. The CDR3 DNA reads as TGTGCCAGCAGCCGAGGACAGGGGAGAGAGACCCAGTACTTC.

The chain combines TRBV7-6 with TRBJ1-1, with D possibly TRBD1 on 5 matching bases. This CDR3 region has 13 residues. Between the trimmed V and J ends, which lost 9 bases and 0 bases, there was a span of 11 bases. CDR1 SGHVS and CDR2 FNYEAQ come from the germline V gene. The CDR3 DNA reads TGTGCCAGTAATGGGGGGGTGAACACTGAAGCTTTCTTT. Its translation: CASNGGVNTEAFF.

The V and J genes are TRBV9 and TRBJ2-2; perhaps D is TRBD1 or TRBD2 (6 bases each). Per the germline V gene, CDR1 is SGDLS and CDR2 is YYNGEE. V was cut by 4 bases and J by 1 base, with 11 bases left in between. The CDR3 extends over 15 amino acids. The CDR3 loop is CASSPEGGNTGELFF. The CDR3 nucleotides read TGTGCCAGCAGCCCCGAGGGGGGGAACACCGGGGAGCTGTTTTTT.

The chain combines TRBV18 with TRBJ2-1; 7 bases match TRBD1. Looked up from germline, CDR1 is KGHSH and CDR2 is LQKENI. There are 15 residues in the CDR3. With 3 bases clipped from V and 4 bases from J, the junction kept 6 bases outside the gene matches. For the CDR3, the DNA is TGTGCCAGCTCACCCACAGGGGCCATTTACAATGAGCAGTTCTTC. This translates into CASSPTGAIYNEQFF.

As to this clone: Other DNA sequences in the sample encode the same CDR3. The V call is TRBV19, the J call TRBJ1-2; D gene unclear. The ends were cut back, 3 bases at V and 6 bases at J, with 5 bases in the middle. Per germline, CDR1 LNHDA and CDR2 SQIVND (reference sequence). The CDR3 spans 11 residues. The CDR3 spells CASSIDHGYTF. Written as DNA, the CDR3 is TGTGCCAGTAGTATTGATCATGGCTACACCTTC.

The chain joins TRBV9 to TRBJ2-7; 8 bases are shared with TRBD1. CDR3 length: 15 amino acids. The germline V gene has CDR1 SGDLS and CDR2 YYNGEE. Trimming at V came to 0 bases and at J to 2 bases, leaving 4 bases not matched to a gene. Here the CDR3 reads CASSVAGGRAYEQYF. As DNA, the CDR3 is TGTGCCAGCAGCGTAGCAGGGGGCCGTGCCTACGAGCAGTACTTC.

In this sample, this clone turned up once. CDR3 nucleotide sequence: TGTGCCAGCAGCGTTTCGTCAGGGTCCGTTCAGACCCAGTACTTC. This translates into CASSVSSGSVQTQYF. The chain couples TRBV9 to TRBJ2-5; TRBD1 might be the D (5 bases). The CDR3 is made up of 15 amino acids. Trimming shortened V by 2 bases and J by 6 bases, and 17 bases separated the two germline ends. Germline CDR1 reads SGDLS; CDR2 reads YYNGEE.

The chain is built from TRBV5-1 and TRBJ2-5; D possibly corresponds to TRBD1 (5 bases). V lost 1 base and J lost 2, with 12 bases in between. Per germline, CDR1 SGHRS and CDR2 YFSETQ. The CDR3 consists of 15 residues. The CDR3 DNA reads as TGCGCCAGCAGCTTGTTTAGACAGAGTCAAGAGACCCAGTACTTC. Its translation: CASSLFRQSQETQYF. The variable domain in full, completed from reference TRBV5-1 and TRBJ2-5, reads KAGVTQTPRYLIKTRGQQVTLSCSPISGHRSVSWYQQTPGQGLQFLFEYFSETQRNKGNFPGRFSGRQFSNSRSEMNVSTLELGDSALYLCASSLFRQSQETQYFGPGTRLLVL.

The V and J genes are TRBV30 and TRBJ1-4; a weak D match, TRBD1 (6 bases). V was shortened by 2 bases and J by 7 bases, with 17 bases between the two germline ends. There are 15 residues in the CDR3. The germline V gene has CDR1 GTSNPN and CDR2 SVGIG (reference sequence). The CDR3 spells CAWSLGGGVGEKLFF. CDR3 nucleotides: TGTGCCTGGAGTCTAGGGGGGGGAGTAGGTGAAAAACTGTTTTTT.

The chain employs TRBV9 and TRBJ2-3; 7 positions agree with TRBD1. V lost 0 bases to trimming and J lost 4 bases; unmatched junction nucleotides: 5. The CDR3 sequence is 15 residues long. The germline V gene has CDR1 SGDLS and CDR2 YYNGEE. CDR3 region: CASSVGGQPPDTQYF. For the CDR3, the DNA is TGTGCCAGCAGCGTAGGGGGACAGCCCCCAGATACGCAGTATTTT.

The rearrangement joins TRBV5-4 to TRBJ2-7; TRBD2 matches 11 bases. This CDR3 has 16 residues. From germline, CDR1 is SGHNT and CDR2 YYREEE (reference sequence). With V trimmed by 4 bases and J by 0 bases, 6 bases remained unmatched. CDR3 sequence reads: CASSDGTSGRSYEQYF. The DNA of the CDR3 is TGTGCCAGCAGCGATGGGACTAGCGGCCGCTCCTACGAGCAGTACTTC.

The count of this clone is one. The rearrangement uses TRBV5-1 and TRBJ2-6; D is possibly TRBD1 (6 bases). The CDR3 extends over 17 amino acids. CDR1 is SGHRS and CDR2 is YFSETQ in the germline V gene. Trimming shortened V by 4 bases and J by 0 bases, and 14 bases separated the two germline ends. The CDR3 region has the DNA TGCGCCAGCAGCCCGAGTCCAGGGGTCTCTGGGGCCAACGTCCTGACTTTC. It specifies CASSPSPGVSGANVLTF.

This chain connects TRBV30 to TRBJ2-1; no definite D call. The CDR3 sequence is 13 residues long. CDR1 and CDR2 (germline): GTSNPN, SVGIG (reference sequence). Between the trimmed V and J ends, which lost 2 bases and 3 bases, there was a span of 8 bases. CDR3 loop: CAWSLGYYNEQFF. The CDR3 DNA sequence: TGTGCCTGGAGTCTCGGGTACTACAATGAGCAGTTCTTC.

The chain recombines TRBV9 with TRBJ2-5, with 8 bases aligning to TRBD2. Germline V gene data show CDR1 as SGDLS and CDR2 as YYNGEE. The V segment lost 0 bases and the J segment 0 bases; nucleotides outside the gene matches: 13. The CDR3 consists of 19 residues. The CDR3 is CASSVETGTSLLYQETQYF. The CDR3 region has the DNA TGTGCCAGCAGCGTAGAAACAGGGACTAGTCTCCTGTACCAAGAGACCCAGTACTTC. Full variable domain (outside the CDR3, taken from reference TRBV9 and TRBJ2-5): DSGVTQTPKHLITATGQRVTLRCSPRSGDLSVYWYQQSLDQGLQFLIQYYNGEERAKGNILERFSAQQFPDLHSELNLSSLELGDSALYFCASSVETGTSLLYQETQYFGPGTRLLVL.

The rearrangement links TRBV6-4 to TRBJ2-1, with 11 bases identical to TRBD2. V dropped 4 bases and J dropped 7; count of bases not matched to a gene: 0. The CDR3 totals 13 residues. Looked up from germline, CDR1 is MRHNA and CDR2 is SNTAGT. In nucleotides, the CDR3 is TGTGCCAGCAGTGTAGCGGGAGGGAATGAGCAGTTCTTC. Its protein product is CASSVAGGNEQFF.